A single sample gave rise to the 13 T cell receptor beta chains below, sequenced in a study of CD8+CD57+ T cells in acquired aplastic anemia. Patients who underwent sequencing had shown CD8+CD57+ cell expansion by flow cytometry. Investigators profiled TCR beta VDJ and CDR3 from genomic DNA template. TCRdb ran MiXCR on the reads and lists one entry per CDR3 protein. This table has 450,000 to 550,000 distinct CDR3 sequences, about a third appearing once. The sequenced material came from sorted CD4+, CD8+, or CD8+CD57+ T cells (not recorded which) from PBMCs. The receptor set was obtained from a human donor with aplastic anemia.

The V and J genes are TRBV7-8 and TRBJ2-5; D gene uncertain. V shed 3 bases and J shed 2 bases, with 13 bases lying between them. Germline assignment: CDR1 SGHVS and CDR2 FQNEAQ. This CDR3 has 15 residues. CDR3 sequence (DNA): TGTGCCAGCAGCTTCGTTTTTATCCCACAAGAGACCCAGTACTTC. Encoded protein: CASSFVFIPQETQYF.

The chain recombines TRBV7-2 with TRBJ2-3; D is perhaps TRBD2 (5 bases). Germline lookup yields CDR1 SGHTA and CDR2 FQGNSA. The CDR3 covers 13 residues. V dropped 1 base and J dropped 5 bases, with 7 bases sitting between them. For the CDR3, the DNA is TGTGCCAGCAGCTTAGGAGAGGGAGATACGCAGTATTTT. Amino acid sequence: CASSLGEGDTQYF.

In its sample, this clonotype was seen once. This chain uses TRBV6-5 with TRBJ1-1, with a tentative D call TRBD1 (6 bases). V lost 2 bases, J lost 6 bases, and 10 bases lay in between. This CDR3 is built from 13 residues. Germline V CDR1 and CDR2: MNHEY, SVGAGI. This chain's CDR3 is CASSYSQGPEAFF. The CDR3 DNA is TGTGCCAGCAGTTACAGTCAGGGGCCTGAAGCTTTCTTT.

The sample holds a few counts of this clonotype. The chain carries TRBV12-3 or TRBV12-4 and TRBJ1-1, with D possibly TRBD1 on 5 matching bases. The CDR3 has 14 amino acids. Trimming removed 4 bases from V and 1 base from J, with 10 bases in between. This chain's CDR3 is CASSSLRGNTEAFF. CDR3 nucleotide sequence: TGTGCCAGCAGTTCCCTGAGGGGGAACACTGAAGCTTTCTTT.

This clonotype was seen a handful of times. This chain connects TRBV7-9 to TRBJ2-2, with 8 positions matching TRBD1. Trimming cost V 6 bases and J 7 bases; bases outside gene matches: 4. Per the germline V gene, CDR1 is SEHNR and CDR2 is FQNEAQ (reference sequence). The CDR3 covers 13 residues. In DNA form, the CDR3 reads TGTGCCAGCAGGAAACAGGGGGTCGGGGAGCTGTTTTTT. This sequence encodes CASRKQGVGELFF.

This clonotype was counted only a few times. This clone may be a read error of a much larger clone one base away. The gene calls are TRBV2 and TRBJ2-5; D possibly corresponds to TRBD2 (5 bases). Germline values: CDR1 SNHLY, CDR2 FYNNEI. V was shortened by 4 bases and J by 5 bases, with 14 bases between the two germline ends. CDR3 length equals 14 residues. The CDR3, as DNA: TGTGCCAGCAGTGTGCAGCGGAGGATGGAGACCCAGTACTTC. This gives the protein CASSVQRRMETQYF.

At least ten counts were recorded for this clonotype. This chain connects TRBV7-2 to TRBJ1-2; D remains ambiguous. The CDR3 totals 10 residues. Germline CDR1 SGHTA, CDR2 FQGNSA. V was clipped by 2 bases and J by 5 bases, with 0 bases between them. The CDR3 here is CASSLYGYTF. Written as DNA, the CDR3 is TGTGCCAGCAGCTTATATGGCTACACCTTC.

The V and J genes are TRBV12-3 or TRBV12-4 and TRBJ1-4; possibly TRBD1 for D (6 bases). Deletions cut 10 bases from V and 2 bases from J, with 14 bases between. The CDR3 spans 14 residues. CDR3 DNA sequence: TGTGCCACCTACCTACAGGGCACTAATGAAAAACTGTTTTTT. Encoded protein: CATYLQGTNEKLFF.

This chain joins TRBV9 and TRBJ2-3; D gene ambiguous. Germline V CDR1 and CDR2: SGDLS, YYNGEE. The V and J ends lost 0 bases and 4 bases respectively, with 12 bases between them. This CDR3 region has 15 residues. CDR3 bases: TGTGCCAGCAGCGTAGGGCACGTTAAAGCAGATACGCAGTATTTT. Its translation is CASSVGHVKADTQYF.

The chain has TRBV24-1 and TRBJ2-3; D may be TRBD2 (7 bases). The CDR3 has 18 amino acids. Germline values: CDR1 KGHDR, CDR2 SFDVKD. V was clipped by 4 bases and J by 0 bases, with 19 bases between them. The chain's CDR3 is CATSEGGTTGGSTDTQYF. In DNA form, the CDR3 reads TGTGCCACCAGTGAGGGGGGGACAACAGGAGGGAGCACAGATACGCAGTATTTT.

This clonotype showed up just a few times. Germline is not matched at one junction end, which may reflect a read error. The chain combines TRBV7-7 with TRBJ2-2, with D unclear. This CDR3 has 15 amino acids. CDR1 is SSHAT, CDR2 FNYEAQ, per germline (reference sequence). DNA for the CDR3: TGTGCTAGCAGCTTATTTCGGCGAAACACCGGGGAGCTGTTTTTT. Translation: CASSLFRRNTGELFF.

This clonotype was found many times. An end of the junction differs from the germline gene, which may be a read error. The chain recombines TRBV10-3 with TRBJ1-6, with D perhaps TRBD1 (5 bases). The CDR3 has 15 amino acids. CDR1 is ENHRY and CDR2 is SYGVKD in the germline V gene. CDR3 region: CANSEGRGGGSPLHF. CDR3 DNA: TGTGCCAACAGTGAGGGAAGGGGAGGAGGATCACCCCTCCACTTT.

V is TRBV29-1 and J is TRBJ2-1, with D perhaps TRBD2 (6 bases). The ends were cut back, 4 bases at V and 1 base at J, with 11 bases in the middle. The CDR3 sequence is 14 residues long. The germline CDR1 and CDR2 sequences are SQVTM and ANQGSEA. This CDR3 reads CSVASGGSYNEQFF. In DNA form, the CDR3 reads TGCAGCGTTGCGTCCGGGGGTTCCTACAATGAGCAGTTCTTC.